Listed here are 10 T cell receptor beta chains from one sample, sequenced in a study of CD8 T cells in Susac syndrome. RNA, at about 0.5 to 1 ug, was reverse transcribed with random hexamers. Each CDR3 protein is one row after TCRdb ran MiXCR on the immunoSEQ multiplex PCR reads. Among around 85,000 distinct CDR3 sequences listed, 95% were seen once. The sequencing sample was made of CD8+ T cells from PBMCs. The receptors originated from a human donor with Susac syndrome.

This clonotype has only one observation. The V and J genes are TRBV7-9 and TRBJ2-7, with D hard to call. The germline CDR1 and CDR2 sequences are SEHNR and FQNEAQ (reference sequence). Trimming shortened V by 0 bases and J by 5 bases, and 5 bases separated the two germline ends. The CDR3 loop spans 12 amino acids. In DNA, the CDR3 is TGTGCCAGCAGCTTAGCTTCCCACGAGCAGTACTTC. Translation: CASSLASHEQYF. Full variable domain (outside the CDR3, taken from reference TRBV7-9 and TRBJ2-7): DTGVSQNPRHKITKRGQNVTFRCDPISEHNRLYWYRQTLGQGPEFLTYFQNEAQLEKSRLLSDRFSAERPKGSFSTLEIQRTEQGDSAMYLCASSLASHEQYFGPGTRLTVT.

This clonotype occurred once. The genes are TRBV30 and TRBJ1-1; D gene uncertain. V was cut by 5 bases and J by 1 base, with 8 bases left in between. CDR1 and CDR2 from the germline V gene are GTSNPN and SVGIG (reference sequence). This CDR3 comprises 12 residues. In DNA, the CDR3 is TGTGCCTGGGGGAATGGGAACACTGAAGCTTTCTTT. This sequence encodes CAWGNGNTEAFF.

The CDR3 here is CSARVDTEAFF. The CDR3 region has the DNA TGCAGTGCTAGAGTTGACACTGAAGCTTTCTTT. The V gene is TRBV20-1, the J gene TRBJ1-1; D gene unclear. This CDR3 has 11 residues. Germline CDR1 is DFQATT and CDR2 is SNEGSKA (reference sequence). Trimming removed 1 base at V and 3 bases at J, with 3 bases between.

The chain recombines TRBV13 with TRBJ2-4; 7 bases agree with TRBD2. CDR1 and CDR2 (germline): PRHDT, FYEKMQ (reference sequence). The CDR3 has 16 residues. Unmatched junction bases numbered 5, after V lost 3 bases and J lost 0 bases. This CDR3 is CASSFAGALAKNIQYF. The CDR3 coding sequence is TGTGCCAGCAGCTTCGCGGGAGCCCTAGCCAAAAACATTCAGTACTTC.

This chain connects TRBV20-1 to TRBJ2-1; D tentatively fits TRBD1 or TRBD2 (5 bases each). Trimming cost V 3 bases and J 6 bases, with 15 bases left between them. CDR1 DFQATT and CDR2 SNEGSKA come from the germline V gene (reference sequence). This CDR3 is built from 14 residues. CDR3 nucleotide sequence: TGCAGTGCTAGCCCGTGGGAGAGGGGCAATGAGCAGTTCTTC. Protein: CSASPWERGNEQFF.

The rearrangement joins TRBV11-2 to TRBJ2-4; TRBD2 agrees at 15 bases. J lost 7 bases, V lost 0 bases, and 7 bases had no gene match. Looked up from germline, CDR1 is SGHAT and CDR2 is FQNNGV. CDR3 length: 18 residues. CDR3 protein: CASSLEGTSGGPGNIQYF. The CDR3 DNA reads TGTGCCAGCAGCTTAGAAGGGACTAGCGGGGGGCCCGGGAACATTCAGTACTTC.

The chain has TRBV5-1 and TRBJ2-6, with 10 nucleotides matching TRBD2. Germline trimming cut 4 bases from V and 4 bases from J; bases unmatched to any gene: 11. The CDR3 has 18 amino acids. CDR1 SGHRS and CDR2 YFSETQ come from the germline V gene. CDR3: CASSPGLAGASGANVLTF. DNA for the CDR3: TGCGCCAGCAGCCCGGGGCTAGCGGGGGCCTCCGGGGCCAACGTCCTGACTTTC. The complete variable domain, with remaining parts taken from reference TRBV5-1 and TRBJ2-6, reads KAGVTQTPRYLIKTRGQQVTLSCSPISGHRSVSWYQQTPGQGLQFLFEYFSETQRNKGNFPGRFSGRQFSNSRSEMNVSTLELGDSALYLCASSPGLAGASGANVLTFGAGSRLTVL.

The V and J genes are TRBV7-9 and TRBJ2-1, with TRBD2 matching 9 bases. V gave up 1 base and J gave up 2 bases; unmatched junction bases: 0. This CDR3 has 15 amino acids. Germline V CDR1 and CDR2: SEHNR, FQNEAQ (reference sequence). CDR3 residues: CASSLGGRAYNEQFF. In DNA form, the CDR3 reads TGTGCCAGCAGCTTAGGCGGGAGGGCCTACAATGAGCAGTTCTTC. The entire variable domain, with the rest obtained from reference TRBV7-9 and TRBJ2-1, is as follows: DTGVSQNPRHKITKRGQNVTFRCDPISEHNRLYWYRQTLGQGPEFLTYFQNEAQLEKSRLLSDRFSAERPKGSFSTLEIQRTEQGDSAMYLCASSLGGRAYNEQFFGPGTRLTVL.

The chain couples TRBV5-4 to TRBJ2-5, with 7 bases fitting TRBD2. The CDR3 extends over 15 amino acids. The germline gives CDR1 SGHNT, CDR2 YYREEE (reference sequence). V lost 5 bases and J lost 4; bases outside the gene matches: 11. The CDR3 spells CASSPTLGRGETQYF. CDR3 nucleotides: TGTGCCAGCAGTCCTACCCTGGGGAGGGGAGAGACCCAGTACTTC. Looking up the rest from reference TRBV5-4 and TRBJ2-5 gives the full variable domain: ETGVTQSPTHLIKTRGQQVTLRCSSQSGHNTVSWYQQALGQGPQFIFQYYREEENGRGNFPPRFSGLQFPNYSSELNVNALELDDSALYLCASSPTLGRGETQYFGPGTRLLVL.

The chain recombines TRBV5-6 with TRBJ1-2, with 8 bases lining up with TRBD1. Germline V gene sequence: CDR1 SGHDT, CDR2 YYEEEE. The trim removed 3 bases at V and 6 bases at J, leaving 4 bases unmatched. This CDR3 is 13 amino acids long. The CDR3 spells CASSSTGDHGYTF. For the CDR3, the DNA is TGTGCCAGCAGCTCGACAGGGGATCATGGCTACACCTTC.